Following are 14 T cell receptor beta chains from one sample sequenced in a study of CD8 T cells in Susac syndrome (dated by TCRdb to between 2018 and 2021). The library was built by means of the immunoSEQ multiplex PCR assay. RNA was extracted using the RNeasy kit, and about 0.45 to 1 ug of the RNA was reverse transcribed with random hexamers. The raw public reads went through TCRdb reprocessing: fastp at Q25, MiXCR clone calling, in-frame beta chains kept. Each CDR3 protein gets just one entry, which takes the most common genes and DNA from the rows behind it. For this sample the table gives 140,000 or so distinct CDR3 sequences, of which approximately 96% were detected only once. Jointly, the top ten make up about 0.08% of the sample. Sequencing used CD4+ T cells from PBMCs. These receptors all come from a human donor with Susac syndrome.

The V and J genes are TRBV18 and TRBJ2-5, with TRBD1 matching 7 bases. The length of the CDR3 is 15 residues. CDR1 and CDR2 (germline): KGHSH, LQKENI. The V and J ends lost 2 bases and 3 bases, in that order; junction bases with no gene match: 6. The CDR3: CASSPSGTVKETQYF. The CDR3 bases are TGTGCCAGCTCACCATCGGGGACAGTAAAAGAGACCCAGTACTTC.

This sequence joins TRBV9 and TRBJ2-3; the D is unclear. The CDR3 loop spans 14 amino acids. Deletions cut 0 bases from V and 1 base from J, with 6 bases between. Looked up from germline, CDR1 is SGDLS and CDR2 is YYNGEE. The CDR3 reads CASSVGPRTDTQYF. The CDR3 nucleotides read TGTGCCAGCAGCGTAGGCCCACGCACAGATACGCAGTATTTT.

The chain couples TRBV20-1 to TRBJ1-2, with 8 bases aligning to TRBD1. Trimming at V came to 3 bases and at J to 1 base, leaving 7 bases not matched to a gene. Looked up from germline, CDR1 is DFQATT and CDR2 is SNEGSKA (reference sequence). The CDR3 totals 15 residues. CDR3 protein: CSASWGQADNYGYTF. The CDR3 DNA reads TGCAGTGCTAGTTGGGGACAGGCAGATAACTATGGCTACACCTTC.

This chain connects TRBV12-3 or TRBV12-4 to TRBJ2-5; D remains unclear. Trimming shortened V by 6 bases and J by 5 bases, and 10 bases separated the two germline ends. CDR3 length equals 12 residues. The CDR3 nucleotides are TGTGCCAGCAGGGACCGAAGGGAGACCCAGTACTTC. Amino acids: CASRDRRETQYF.

This chain uses TRBV7-9 with TRBJ2-2; perhaps D is TRBD1 or TRBD2 (5 bases each). The V end was cut by 2 bases, the J end by 0 bases, with 10 bases between. Germline V lookup: CDR1 SEHNR, CDR2 FQNEAQ (reference sequence). This CDR3 region has 16 residues. CDR3 loop: CASSLYGTANTGELFF. CDR3 nucleotide sequence: TGTGCCAGCAGCTTATACGGGACCGCGAACACCGGGGAGCTGTTTTTT.

V gene TRBV6-5 combines with J gene TRBJ1-1; a possible D gene is TRBD1 (5 bases). V was cut by 7 bases and J by 6 bases, with 21 bases left in between. The CDR3 totals 15 residues. Germline V gives CDR1 MNHEY, CDR2 SVGAGI. CDR3 sequence reads: CASTPPTAGLAEAFF. The CDR3, as DNA: TGTGCCAGCACCCCACCCACGGCGGGGCTCGCTGAAGCTTTCTTT.

The CDR3 protein is CASSDGGGNQPQHF. The CDR3, as DNA: TGTGCCAGCAGCGACGGGGGCGGCAATCAGCCCCAGCATTTT. The chain combines TRBV14 with TRBJ1-5; TRBD1 might be the D (6 bases). This CDR3 is 14 amino acids long. With 5 bases removed from V and 2 bases from J, the gap between germline ends came to 10 bases. The germline V gene encodes CDR1 SGHDN and CDR2 FVKESK. Looking up the rest from reference TRBV14 and TRBJ1-5 gives the full variable domain: EAGVTQFPSHSVIEKGQTVTLRCDPISGHDNLYWYRRVMGKEIKFLLHFVKESKQDESGMPNNRFLAERTGGTYSTLKVQPAELEDSGVYFCASSDGGGNQPQHFGDGTRLSIL.

V is TRBV6-2 or TRBV6-3 and J is TRBJ2-7; the match to TRBD2 covers 7 bases. This CDR3 is built from 12 residues. V lost 4 bases to trimming and J lost 10 bases; unmatched junction nucleotides: 7. The V gene's germline CDR1 is MNHEY and CDR2 SVGEGT. In DNA, the CDR3 is TGTGCCAGCAGTTCAGCGGGATACAGTCAGTACTTC. Translation: CASSSAGYSQYF.

V usage is TRBV12-3 or TRBV12-4 and J usage is TRBJ2-3, with D uncertain. V lost 1 base, J lost 2 bases, and 4 bases lay in between. CDR3 size: 13 residues. CDR3 coding DNA: TGTGCCAGCAGTTTAGATCTCACAGATACGCAGTATTTT. This encodes CASSLDLTDTQYF.

This clonotype is a singleton in its sample. The rearrangement joins TRBV3-1 to TRBJ2-7; D remains unclear. In germline, CDR1 is LGHDT, CDR2 YNNKEL (reference sequence). V lost 3 bases and J lost 4, with 19 bases in between. The CDR3 consists of 16 residues. The CDR3 here is CASSQSALTTFYEQYF. The CDR3 DNA reads as TGTGCCAGCAGCCAGAGTGCACTTACGACTTTTTACGAGCAGTACTTC.

This clonotype was counted between two and nine times. The chain employs TRBV6-1 and TRBJ2-6; D remains unclear. Germline V lookup: CDR1 MNHNS, CDR2 SASEGT. V lost 2 bases and J lost 8, with 1 base in between. The CDR3 covers 11 residues. DNA of the CDR3: TGTGCCAGCAGTGAACCCAACGTCCTGACTTTC. It translates to CASSEPNVLTF.

The V and J genes are TRBV6-5 and TRBJ1-5; perhaps TRBD1 as D (5 bases). Germline V gene lookup returns CDR1 MNHEY and CDR2 SVGAGI. Trimming took 0 bases from V and 9 from J, leaving 15 bases between them. This CDR3 is built from 15 residues. CDR3 DNA: TGTGCCAGCAGTTACTCGGGGACGAGGCTTGGGCCCCAGCATTTT. Amino acid sequence: CASSYSGTRLGPQHF.

This clonotype was seen a handful of times. V and J are TRBV11-2 and TRBJ1-2; the D is unclear. The CDR3 sequence is 15 residues long. Deletions cut 4 bases from V and 4 bases from J, with 16 bases between. From germline, CDR1 is SGHAT and CDR2 FQNNGV. CDR3 sequence (DNA): TGTGCCAGCAGCTCTCAAGCCGGATCCTTCTATGGCTACACCTTC. It encodes CASSSQAGSFYGYTF.

This chain joins TRBV28 and TRBJ2-5; D is unclear. Trimming removed 5 bases from V and 0 bases from J, with 4 bases in between. This CDR3 has 12 residues. Germline loops: CDR1 MDHEN, CDR2 SYDVKM. This CDR3 reads CASSDYQETQYF. CDR3 in DNA: TGTGCCAGCAGTGACTACCAAGAGACCCAGTACTTC.